This T cell receptor (beta chain) stems from a study of T cells in Graves' hyperthyroidism and ophthalmopathy (dated by TCRdb to between 2018 and 2021). About the full investigation: Peripheral blood was sampled at the time of initial diagnosis, prior to any treatment. The 75 to 100 discovery patients were randomly split 7:3 into training and test sets. After sampling, hyperthyroidism patients received methimazole starting at 30 mg daily, and ophthalmopathy patients received high-dose intravenous methylprednisolone. To identify TCR V-J signatures that set the groups apart, the researchers used a discovery cohort of more than 95 patients, made up of some 41 with Graves' ophthalmopathy and some 60 with stable Graves' hyperthyroidism. The paper describes TCR Vbeta CDR3 sequencing of 135 peripheral blood samples, made up of roughly 45 ophthalmopathy patients, approximately 76 hyperthyroidism patients and some 17 progressor patients. An independent validation cohort of under 20 hyperthyroidism patients and approximately 17 patients who later progressed to ophthalmopathy tested prospective prediction of ophthalmopathy. The study also compared thyroid tissue and blood T-cell repertoires from 5 to 7 Graves' hyperthyroidism patients. The research as a whole found: Blood samples also contained most of the expanded thyroid clonotypes (frequency above 0.001), which suggests that blood repertoires may reflect thyroid immune responses. A model built on a 13 V-J signature distinguished ophthalmopathy from stable hyperthyroidism, reaching around 90% sensitivity and around 81% specificity in cross-validation and 80%/75% in testing. Sample size was not statistically predetermined, and investigators were not blinded to group allocation. In validation, the model predicted progression to ophthalmopathy with 55% to 71% sensitivity and about 73% specificity, a median of around six months before onset.

Spanning cysteine to phenylalanine, the CDR3 consists of 13 amino acids. Here the CDR3 DNA is all that survives: 39 bases in frame from base 1. The V and J ends are trimmed by 8 bases and 0 bases, leaving 12 bases between them. For CDR1 and CDR2, the germline V gene (reference sequence) lists DFQATT and SNEGSKA. Amplification of TCR beta CDR3 regions was carried out from RNA transcripts. The TCR CDR3 was subjected to a first round of RT-PCR using the HTBI primer set and the Qiagen OneStep RT-PCR kit. Libraries were constructed in a second round of multiplex PCR, after which size selection and purification were performed. Libraries were sequenced paired-end with 100 bp reads on an Illumina HiSeq2000. In the source study's methods: SOAPnuke was used to process the raw data, removing reads that contained adapters or uncalled bases, had a mean Phred below 15, or lacked an exact match to the constant primer or identifier. COPE v1.2.5 was used to merge the high-quality paired reads, and each unique nucleotide sequence was defined as a clonotype. Clonotypes were aligned to IMGT TRBV, TRBD and TRBJ reference segments using MiTCR v1.1. The analysis included only V-J combinations with a frequency above 0.0001, which together covered roughly 99% of the repertoires. A TCS score was defined as the ratio between F50 (clonal expansion) and ExV (chaos), using BLOSUM62-based TCRdist between CDR3 peptides within each V-J. Welch's t-statistics and random forest reduced just over 500 V-J features to 13, which were used in a naive Bayes classifier (R e1071). TCRdb reprocessed the public reads (quality trimming at Q25 with fastp, clone calling with MiXCR) and kept in-frame beta chains. All rows with the same CDR3 protein become a single entry with the most common DNA and genes. TCRdb assigned the V and J calls; the authors' analysis was not used. The sample includes under 550,000 distinct CDR3 sequences, with about 20% observed a single time. About half of the sample is taken by the ten largest.

The sample holds a few counts of this clonotype. Its antigen remains unidentified. No much larger clonotype is one base removed from it; base qualities were not supplied. Moderately to severely active disease, a Clinical Activity Score of at least 3, a NOSPECS grade of at least 4, and a duration under 3 months were present in ophthalmopathy patients. Exclusion was applied to patients with uncontrolled infections, other autoimmune diseases, pregnancy or lactation. Diagnoses were based on clinical symptoms, serum thyroxine and TRAb, thyroid ultrasound and orbital computed tomography. PBMCs were isolated from 7.5 to 10 ml of fresh peripheral blood by Ficoll-Paque density gradient centrifugation. Total RNA was extracted with Trizol reagent, and quality was checked on an Agilent 2100 Bioanalyzer.

The clonotype originates from a man in his forties with Graves' ophthalmopathy. The sequenced sample was blood. This chain is built from TRBV20-1 and TRBJ2-3; perhaps TRBD1 is the D gene, with 6 bases matching. The CDR3 amino acid sequence is: CSYRAPSTDTQYF. The nucleotide sequence is given as TGCAGTTACAGGGCCCCAAGCACAGATACGCAGTATTTT.